These 17 T cell receptor beta chains came from one sample sequenced in a study of CD4 and CD8 cells across lung adenocarcinoma regions. TCRdb re-derived calls from the PCR reads in MiXCR, one entry per CDR3 protein. The table lists about 6,500 distinct CDR3 sequences, 51% of them singletons, with approximately 31% in the top ten. Sequenced sample: CD4+ T cells from the center of a lung tumor. These receptors all come from a female donor with lung adenocarcinoma. The CD4 and CD8 labels of this study may be unreliable.

CDR3 sequence (DNA): TGTGCCAGCAGCGCAACGGAGACCCAGTACTTC. This codes for CASSATETQYF. J is TRBJ2-5 and V is TRBV7-2; no reliable D call. Between the trimmed V and J ends, which lost 5 bases and 5 bases, there was a span of 6 bases. CDR1 SGHTA and CDR2 FQGNSA come from the germline V gene. This CDR3 is built from 11 residues.

This clonotype has more than one count but fewer than ten. An end of the junction differs from the germline gene, which may be a read error. The chain couples TRBV10-1 to TRBJ2-4; D is ambiguous. Germline V CDR1 and CDR2: WNHNN, SYGVQD (reference sequence). CDR3 size: 13 residues. CDR3 sequence reads: CATELEATNTQYF. The CDR3 DNA sequence: TGTGCCACCGAACTGGAAGCCACAAACACGCAGTACTTT.

The chain uses TRBV6-1 and TRBJ1-1, with a tentative D call TRBD1 (6 bases). Germline assignment: CDR1 MNHNS and CDR2 SASEGT. The CDR3 runs 14 residues. V lost 6 bases and J 4 bases, leaving 15 bases between the germline ends. The DNA for the CDR3 is TGTGCCAGCAGACACACAAGACAGGCCACTGAAGCTTTCTTT. Translation: CASRHTRQATEAFF.

Concerning this clonotype: One junction end does not reproduce the germline sequence, and a read error may be involved. This chain joins TRBV4-1 and TRBJ2-3; TRBD2 is a possible D gene (6 bases). Germline CDR1 reads MGHRA; CDR2 reads YSYEKL. This CDR3 has 17 residues. The CDR3 DNA sequence: TGCGCCAGCAGCCAACGGAAGAAGGGCGGGAACGCAGATACGCAGTACTTT. Its translation: CASSQRKKGGNADTQYF.

As for this clonotype: An end of the junction differs from the germline gene, which may be a read error. The chain employs TRBV10-1 and TRBJ2-3, with D perhaps given as TRBD1 or TRBD2 (6 bases each). From germline, CDR1 is WNHNN and CDR2 SYGVQD (reference sequence). CDR3 length equals 15 residues. The DNA of the CDR3 is TGCGCCAGCGCCCGGGGGCGCTTAAGAAGAGATATGCAGTACTTT. It is translated as CASARGRLRRDMQYF.

V usage is TRBV14 and J usage is TRBJ2-2; D ambiguous. CDR1 is SGHDN and CDR2 is FVKESK in the germline V gene. The germline V and J ends were trimmed by 2 bases and 4 bases, with 2 bases remaining between them. The CDR3 length is 12 residues. The CDR3 DNA is TGTGCCAGCAGCCAAAGCACCGGGGAGCTGTTTTTT. The encoded protein is CASSQSTGELFF. Full variable domain (missing parts from reference TRBV14 and TRBJ2-2): EAGVTQFPSHSVIEKGQTVTLRCDPISGHDNLYWYRRVMGKEIKFLLHFVKESKQDESGMPNNRFLAERTGGTYSTLKVQPAELEDSGVYFCASSQSTGELFFGEGSRLTVL.

In its sample, this clonotype ranks as large. This rearrangement joins TRBV10-3 to TRBJ2-5; D not certain. This CDR3 region has 13 residues. Germline V gene lookup returns CDR1 ENHRY and CDR2 SYGVKD. V lost 11 bases to trimming and J lost 0 bases, with 13 bases between them. For the CDR3, the DNA is TGTGCCGTCCGAGATTGGAACCAAGAGACCCAGTACTTC. Protein: CAVRDWNQETQYF.

Sample share makes this clonotype medium-sized. The CDR3 loop is CASSSGRGLINGEAFF. The CDR3 DNA reads as TGTGCCAGCAGTTCGGGCAGGGGCCTCATTAACGGTGAAGCTTTCTTT. The rearrangement joins TRBV27 to TRBJ1-1, with D maybe TRBD1 (6 bases). Trimming pared 4 bases from V and 7 bases from J, leaving 22 bases between. The CDR3 is 16 amino acids. Germline loops: CDR1 MNHEY, CDR2 SMNVEV (reference sequence).

This clonotype turned up a few times. The chain joins TRBV6-1 to TRBJ2-1, with a possible D match to TRBD2 (5 bases). Germline V CDR1 and CDR2: MNHNS, SASEGT. V lost 10 bases and J lost 9, with 28 bases in between. CDR3 size: 16 residues. The CDR3 sequence: CATAVRSPGEPGEQFF. Here the CDR3 DNA reads TGTGCCACCGCGGTCCGATCACCCGGGGAACCTGGTGAGCAGTTCTTC.

Points on this clonotype: The junction and the germline gene differ at one end; a read error may be behind it. V gene TRBV6-1 combines with J gene TRBJ2-1, with 9 positions matching TRBD2. Germline CDR1 reads MNHNS; CDR2 reads SASEGT. The CDR3 is 15 residues long. The CDR3 coding sequence is TGTGCCAGCAGCGCCGGGACTAGCTCCTCCAAGGAGCAGTTTTTC. Amino acids: CASSAGTSSSKEQFF.

The rearrangement joins TRBV6-1 to TRBJ2-2; D possibly corresponds to TRBD1 (6 bases). Germline-derived CDR1 and CDR2 are MNHNS and SASEGT. The V end was cut by 6 bases, the J end by 16 bases, with 24 bases between. The CDR3 spans 14 residues. CDR3 protein: CASSGNGDTGAQFF. The DNA for the CDR3 is TGTGCCAGCAGCGGGAACGGGGACACCGGGGCGCAGTTTTTT.

This clonotype was detected only a few times. The chain joins TRBV6-5 to TRBJ2-3, with TRBD2 matching over 9 bases. The length of the CDR3 is 14 residues. The trim removed 6 bases at V and 5 bases at J, leaving 6 bases unmatched. CDR1 and CDR2 from the germline V gene are MNHEY and SVGAGI. Here the CDR3 DNA reads TGTGCCAGCAGATTAGCGGGAGTGGGAGATACGCAGTATTTT. This gives the protein CASRLAGVGDTQYF.

Turning to this clonotype: At one boundary the junction diverges from the germline segment, which might be a read error. This rearrangement joins TRBV6-4 to TRBJ2-3, with unresolved D. CDR1 is MRHNA and CDR2 is SNTAGT in the germline V gene. This CDR3 spans 14 amino acids. The CDR3 region is CAGRGERGPETQYF. CDR3 DNA sequence: TGTGCGGGCCGCGGAGAGCGTGGGCCAGAGACGCAGTACTTT.

As regards this clonotype: At one of its ends the junction is not consistent with the germline gene, which may arise from a read error. The chain combines TRBV6-1 with TRBJ2-1, with TRBD2 identical over 11 bases. The length of the CDR3 is 15 residues. The germline gives CDR1 MNHNS, CDR2 SASEGT. CDR3 in amino acids: CASSEETSGIWEQFF. Here the CDR3 DNA reads TGTGCCAGTAGTGAAGAGACTAGCGGGATATGGGAGCAGTTCTTC.

The chain recombines TRBV10-1 with TRBJ2-1, with D unclear. This CDR3 region has 14 residues. Germline-derived CDR1 and CDR2 are WNHNN and SYGVQD (reference sequence). The V gene lost 3 bases and the J gene lost 4 bases, with 10 bases spanning the gap. CDR3 bases: TGCGCCAGCAGTGAACGGACGGATTACAATGAGCAGTTCTTC. This gives the protein CASSERTDYNEQFF.

The rearrangement uses TRBV6-1 and TRBJ2-3, with TRBD2 matching 9 bases. J lost 5 bases, V lost 0 bases, and 3 bases had no gene match. CDR1 MNHNS and CDR2 SASEGT come from the germline V gene. The CDR3 is 15 residues long. Written as DNA, the CDR3 is TGTGCCAGCAGTGAAGCGGGCGGGGGGGTAGATACGCAGTATTTT. This gives the protein CASSEAGGGVDTQYF.

This clonotype showed up many times. The chain recombines TRBV28 with TRBJ1-5; D is possibly TRBD1 (5 bases). Trimming stripped 3 bases from V and 9 bases from J, with 12 bases between. Looked up from germline, CDR1 is MDHEN and CDR2 is SYDVKM. The CDR3 contains 13 residues. The CDR3 coding sequence is TGTGCCAGCAGTTTGGCGCCAGGGCGGCCCCAGCATTTT. Protein sequence: CASSLAPGRPQHF.